A single sample is the source of the 9 T cell receptor beta chains below, sequenced in a study of cytomegalovirus exposure and HLA in healthy donors. The PCR had 60 Vbeta and 13 Jbeta primers. Method: immunoSEQ multiplex PCR; TCRdb's copy keeps in-frame clones and lacks some. The data show fewer than 200,000 clones, about 9.4% seen once. Source material: PBMCs. These receptors were obtained from a woman aged 25 to 39 in good health and CMV-seropositive.

This clone has just a few counts. This sequence joins TRBV7-6 and TRBJ1-1, with D maybe TRBD1 (6 bases). Trimming cost V 6 bases and J 1 base, with 9 bases left between them. The V gene's germline CDR1 is SGHVS and CDR2 FNYEAQ. The CDR3 consists of 13 residues. CDR3 sequence (DNA): TGTGCCAGCAGACAGACAGGGAACACTGAAGCTTTCTTT. Translation gives CASRQTGNTEAFF.

This clone was counted a few times. The same CDR3 also results from other DNA sequences found in this sample. This chain links TRBV5-1 with TRBJ2-7; 7 bases line up with TRBD1. CDR3 size: 15 residues. CDR1 and CDR2 from the germline V gene are SGHRS and YFSETQ. The trim removed 0 bases at V and 3 bases at J, leaving 6 bases unmatched. CDR3 loop: CASSLAPGQSYEQYF. The CDR3 DNA reads TGCGCCAGCAGCTTGGCCCCGGGACAGAGCTACGAGCAGTACTTC.

This sequence joins TRBV19 and TRBJ2-5, with D possibly matching TRBD2 (6 bases). Trimming pared 6 bases from V and 8 bases from J, leaving 13 bases between. The CDR3 extends over 12 amino acids. CDR1 and CDR2 (germline): LNHDA, SQIVND (reference sequence). CDR3 protein: CASRNPGGTQYF. CDR3 bases: TGTGCCAGTAGAAACCCCGGGGGAACCCAGTACTTC.

This clone was observed a few times. The chain links TRBV5-4 to TRBJ2-7; 8 bases align to TRBD1. The CDR3 loop spans 15 amino acids. Per the germline V gene, CDR1 is SGHNT and CDR2 is YYREEE (reference sequence). The junction had 6 bases not matched to a gene; V was cut back by 2 bases and J by 2 bases. The CDR3 DNA sequence: TGTGCCAGCAGCTTAAGTGACAGGGGACCCTACGAGCAGTACTTC. It codes for CASSLSDRGPYEQYF.

A few counts support this clone. The chain has TRBV2 and TRBJ1-5, with D hard to call. The germline V gene has CDR1 SNHLY and CDR2 FYNNEI. V lost 1 base and J 3 bases, leaving 13 bases between the germline ends. This CDR3 spans 16 amino acids. The CDR3 bases are TGTGCCAGCAGTGAAGACAGCGGACCCTTCAATCAGCCCCAGCATTTT. This codes for CASSEDSGPFNQPQHF.

This rearrangement joins TRBV15 to TRBJ1-3; maybe TRBD1 (6 bases). The CDR3 has 16 residues. Per germline, CDR1 LNHNV and CDR2 YYDKDF (reference sequence). V was trimmed by 1 base and J by 5 bases, leaving 15 bases between them. The CDR3 is CATSRVGHQPRNTIYF. The DNA of the CDR3 is TGTGCCACCAGCAGAGTGGGACACCAACCCAGAAACACCATATATTTT.

This clone was counted between two and nine times. The chain couples TRBV4-2 to TRBJ2-3; possibly TRBD2 for D (7 bases). Trimming took off 4 bases at V and 0 bases at J, with 14 bases between the two ends. CDR3 size: 16 residues. The germline V gene encodes CDR1 LGHNA and CDR2 YNFKEQ. In nucleotides, the CDR3 is TGTGCCAGCAGCCCCCGGGGGGCGGGCAGCACAGATACGCAGTATTTT. Translated, it gives CASSPRGAGSTDTQYF.

This sequence joins TRBV5-1 and TRBJ2-2; D may be TRBD2 (6 bases). Per germline, CDR1 SGHRS and CDR2 YFSETQ. The CDR3 runs 14 residues. The CDR3 coding sequence is TGCGCTACCCGGGAGAGTGGGGACACCGGGGAGCTGTTTTTT. This sequence encodes CATRESGDTGELFF.

The chain combines TRBV6-5 with TRBJ1-3; 7 bases agree with TRBD1. Per germline, CDR1 MNHEY and CDR2 SVGAGI. V dropped 0 bases and J dropped 1; count of bases not matched to a gene: 0. The length of the CDR3 is 15 residues. The CDR3, as DNA: TGTGCCAGCAGTTACTCGACAGGGTCTGGAAACACCATATATTTT. Protein: CASSYSTGSGNTIYF.